This T cell receptor beta chain emerged from a study of cytomegalovirus exposure and HLA in healthy donors. General observations from the study: In an earlier analysis, in roughly 600 donors, most V segments appeared productive either ~90% or ~30% of the time.

Regarding this clone: Its antigen is currently unknown.

PCR was performed using 60 Vbeta and 13 Jbeta primers. Sequencing used immunoSEQ multiplex PCR; TCRdb keeps in-frame clones, though not all of them. The sample consists of 200,000 or so clones, 60% to 80% of them appearing once. The source is a man aged 18 to 29 in good health and CMV-seronegative. Input material: PBMCs.

The CDR3 DNA reads TGTGCCAGTAGTATAGATAGGGGAAGGGGCAATCAGCCCCAGCATTTT. This sequence encodes CASSIDRGRGNQPQHF. This chain links TRBV19 with TRBJ1-5; the D gene is possibly TRBD1 (5 bases). The CDR3 covers 16 residues. V was trimmed by 0 bases and J by 2 bases, leaving 11 bases between them. Germline V gene lookup returns CDR1 LNHDA and CDR2 SQIVND (reference sequence).